Each of the 27 T cell receptor beta chains below was sequenced from the same sample in a study of monozygotic twins with inflammatory bowel disease. TCRdb reanalyzed the 5' RACE reads, giving one entry per CDR3 protein sequence and no DNA. The sample has fewer than 550,000 distinct CDR3 sequences; the top ten hold around 2.5%. Sequenced material: blood. The origin of the receptors is a human donor with ulcerative colitis or Crohn's disease, or a healthy co-twin of an affected twin (not recorded which).

This chain links TRBV28 with TRBJ1-2; the D gene TCRdb calls, TRBD1, cannot be checked with no DNA. Germline CDR1 reads MDHEN; CDR2 reads SYDVKM. The CDR3 is 17 amino acids. CDR3 region: CASSLIAQRQGRSGYTF.

The genes are TRBV12-3 or TRBV12-4 and TRBJ1-6. The CDR3 loop spans 13 amino acids. CDR3: CASRGGVNSPLHF.

V is TRBV27 and J is TRBJ2-5; the TCRdb D gene call, TRBD2, has no DNA to confirm it. The germline CDR1 and CDR2 sequences are MNHEY and SMNVEV (reference sequence). CDR3 length equals 15 residues. This CDR3 is CASSLTLAVQETQYF.

The chain recombines TRBV15 with TRBJ1-5; there is no DNA to check the TCRdb D call of TRBD1. Germline values: CDR1 LNHNV, CDR2 YYDKDF (reference sequence). This CDR3 contains 19 residues. The CDR3 loop is CATSRELLRGEYSNQPQHF. The full variable domain, with the rest looked up from reference TRBV15 and TRBJ1-5, is DAMVIQNPRYQVTQFGKPVTLSCSQTLNHNVMYWYQQKSSQAPKLLFHYYDKDFNNEADTPDNFQSRRPNTSFCFLDIRSPGLGDTAMYLCATSRELLRGEYSNQPQHFGDGTRLSIL.

The rearrangement links TRBV7-2 to TRBJ2-3; TCRdb's D call, TRBD2, is unchecked because there is no DNA. The CDR3 runs 16 residues. Germline values: CDR1 SGHTA, CDR2 FQGNSA. The CDR3 loop reads CASSPPGGRASDTQYF. The full variable domain, its missing parts supplied by reference TRBV7-2 and TRBJ2-3, is GAGVSQSPSNKVTEKGKDVELRCDPISGHTALYWYRQSLGQGLEFLIYFQGNSAPDKSGLPSDRFSAERTGGSVSTLTIQRTQQEDSAVYLCASSPPGGRASDTQYFGPGTRLTVL.

The chain joins TRBV10-3 to TRBJ1-3. Germline lookup yields CDR1 ENHRY and CDR2 SYGVKD. The CDR3 is made up of 16 amino acids. CDR3 sequence reads: CAISESTVSAGNTIYF.

This chain links TRBV7-2 with TRBJ1-1; TCRdb's D call of TRBD1 is untestable without DNA. The CDR3 loop spans 22 amino acids. Germline V lookup: CDR1 SGHTA, CDR2 FQGNSA. The CDR3 spells CASSLLVSRGTFGVKTRTEAFF.

This chain uses TRBV10-3 with TRBJ2-7; without DNA, the TCRdb call of TRBD1 cannot be checked. The CDR3 length is 13 residues. CDR1 and CDR2 from the germline V gene are ENHRY and SYGVKD. The CDR3 protein is CAVQGPLRSEQYF.

The CDR3 region is CASIGTGRAEAFF. This chain connects TRBV2 to TRBJ1-1; the D gene TCRdb calls, TRBD1, cannot be checked with no DNA. This CDR3 is 13 amino acids long. Germline V CDR1 and CDR2: SNHLY, FYNNEI.

The V call is TRBV13, the J call TRBJ2-1; TCRdb designates TRBD1, a call that cannot be tested without DNA. Germline V gives CDR1 PRHDT, CDR2 FYEKMQ (reference sequence). The CDR3 sequence is 14 residues long. The CDR3 reads CASTTDRAYNEQFF. Together with reference TRBV13 and TRBJ2-1, the CDR3 gives the full variable domain: AAGVIQSPRHLIKEKRETATLKCYPIPRHDTVYWYQQGPGQDPQFLISFYEKMQSDKGSIPDRFSAQQFSDYHSELNMSSLELGDSALYFCASTTDRAYNEQFFGPGTRLTVL.

The rearrangement joins TRBV20-1 to TRBJ2-1. CDR1 DFQATT and CDR2 SNEGSKA come from the germline V gene (reference sequence). CDR3 length: 15 amino acids. The CDR3 spells CSAREVGAHYNEQFF.

This sequence joins TRBV7-9 and TRBJ1-1. This CDR3 contains 16 residues. The germline V gene encodes CDR1 SEHNR and CDR2 FQNEAQ (reference sequence). The chain's CDR3 is CASSLVGKGSNTEAFF.

The rearrangement uses TRBV2 and TRBJ1-5; TCRdb outputs TRBD1, but without DNA this stays unchecked. Germline CDR1 SNHLY, CDR2 FYNNEI. This CDR3 is 12 amino acids long. The CDR3 protein is CASAPRIQPQHF.

The chain combines TRBV7-9 with TRBJ1-1. This CDR3 region has 12 residues. The V gene's germline CDR1 is SEHNR and CDR2 FQNEAQ (reference sequence). This CDR3 reads CASSGMNTEAFF.

This chain links TRBV7-9 with TRBJ2-2; TCRdb gives TRBD1 as the D gene, but with no DNA this cannot be confirmed. The germline gives CDR1 SEHNR, CDR2 FQNEAQ (reference sequence). The length of the CDR3 is 15 residues. The CDR3 loop is CASVPPGLDTGELFF.

V and J are TRBV12-3 or TRBV12-4 and TRBJ2-3. The CDR3 sequence is 14 residues long. CDR3 sequence reads: CASSLSGGRPTQYF.

The V call is TRBV29-1, the J call TRBJ2-5; no DNA is available, so the TRBD1 call from TCRdb remains unchecked. This CDR3 region has 13 residues. Germline V gene data show CDR1 as SQVTM and CDR2 as ANQGSEA. The CDR3 sequence is CSVQQGWEETQYF.

The rearrangement uses TRBV10-3 and TRBJ2-1; checking the TCRdb D call of TRBD2 is not possible without DNA. Germline CDR1 is ENHRY and CDR2 is SYGVKD. CDR3 length: 15 amino acids. CDR3 region: CATRRTGVSYNEQFF.

The gene calls are TRBV6-1 and TRBJ2-5; the D call from TCRdb, TRBD2, cannot be confirmed without DNA. Germline V gives CDR1 MNHNS, CDR2 SASEGT. The CDR3 length is 16 residues. The chain's CDR3 is CASSEGRLVYQETQYF.

The chain recombines TRBV9 with TRBJ2-2; with no DNA, the TCRdb D assignment of TRBD1 cannot be verified. Germline V gene lookup returns CDR1 SGDLS and CDR2 YYNGEE. This CDR3 has 13 amino acids. CDR3 amino acids: CASRGGDTGELFF. Together with reference TRBV9 and TRBJ2-2, the CDR3 gives the full variable domain: DSGVTQTPKHLITATGQRVTLRCSPRSGDLSVYWYQQSLDQGLQFLIQYYNGEERAKGNILERFSAQQFPDLHSELNLSSLELGDSALYFCASRGGDTGELFFGEGSRLTVL.

The gene calls are TRBV27 and TRBJ2-3; TCRdb outputs TRBD2, but without DNA this stays unchecked. Germline V gene sequence: CDR1 MNHEY, CDR2 SMNVEV (reference sequence). This CDR3 has 14 residues. CDR3 in amino acids: CASSLGGPSDTQYF.

V gene TRBV14 combines with J gene TRBJ1-1. The CDR3 extends over 16 amino acids. From germline, CDR1 is SGHDN and CDR2 FVKESK. CDR3 loop: CASSQLRVLQNTEAFF.

This chain uses TRBV12-3 or TRBV12-4 with TRBJ2-2. This CDR3 spans 11 amino acids. CDR3 sequence: CASTKAGELFF.

This chain joins TRBV14 and TRBJ2-2. Germline loops: CDR1 SGHDN, CDR2 FVKESK. The CDR3 runs to 13 residues. The chain's CDR3 is CASSQNRLGELFF.

The V call is TRBV20-1, the J call TRBJ2-7; TCRdb proposes TRBD1, but this gene call is untestable without DNA. The CDR3 length is 12 residues. Germline V gene lookup returns CDR1 DFQATT and CDR2 SNEGSKA (reference sequence). Here the CDR3 reads CSAGPGRYEQYF.

This chain links TRBV27 with TRBJ2-1; TCRdb designates TRBD2, a call that cannot be tested without DNA. The CDR3 is made up of 15 amino acids. Germline V gene sequence: CDR1 MNHEY, CDR2 SMNVEV (reference sequence). Here the CDR3 reads CASSLSVGGKNEQFF.

The V gene is TRBV15, the J gene TRBJ2-7; TCRdb indicates TRBD1, and absent DNA this call remains unverified. The CDR3 runs to 15 residues. Germline V gene sequence: CDR1 LNHNV, CDR2 YYDKDF (reference sequence). This chain's CDR3 is CATSRGGFGTYEQYF.